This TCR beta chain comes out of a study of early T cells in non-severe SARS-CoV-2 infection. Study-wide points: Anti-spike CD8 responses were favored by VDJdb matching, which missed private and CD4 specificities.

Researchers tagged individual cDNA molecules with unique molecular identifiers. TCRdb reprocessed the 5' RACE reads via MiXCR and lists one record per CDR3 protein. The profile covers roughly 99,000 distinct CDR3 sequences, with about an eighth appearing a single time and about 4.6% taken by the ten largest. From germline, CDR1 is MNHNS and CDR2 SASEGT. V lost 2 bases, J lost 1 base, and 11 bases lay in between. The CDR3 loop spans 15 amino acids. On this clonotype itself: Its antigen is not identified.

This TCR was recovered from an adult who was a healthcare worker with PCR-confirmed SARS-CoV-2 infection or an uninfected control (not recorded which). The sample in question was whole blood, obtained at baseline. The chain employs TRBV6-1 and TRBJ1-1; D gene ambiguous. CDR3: CASSERQAANTEAFF. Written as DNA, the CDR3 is TGTGCCAGCAGTGAACGGCAGGCCGCGAACACTGAAGCTTTCTTT.